The clone carrying this T cell receptor beta chain occurred a few times. As yet, its antigen is unknown. This record belongs to a study of STAT5B mutations in CD4+ large granular lymphocyte leukemia. Whole-study findings and limits: TRBV06-family usage was enriched in top patient clones (8/27) versus controls (2/35).

This CDR3 has 13 amino acids. Germline V gives CDR1 MDHEN, CDR2 SYDVKM. J gave up 4 bases and V 6 bases, and 6 bases lay outside the gene matches. The protocol was immunoSEQ multiplex PCR, while the TCRdb copy is restricted to in-frame clones and leaves out a portion. Found here are tens of thousands of clones, roughly 81% of them singletons; the top ten hold 4.4%. The receptor was isolated from a human donor in good health. Sequencing used CD4+ T cells from blood buffy coats. The gene calls are TRBV28 and TRBJ2-7, with 7 nucleotides matching TRBD1. The CDR3 DNA is TGTGCCAGCAGATTCCCGACAGGGTACGAGCAGTACTTC. It yields the protein CASRFPTGYEQYF.